In this sample, the clone carrying this T cell receptor (beta chain) turned up many times. Its matching antigen is unknown. The CDR3 extends over 15 amino acids. Deletions cut 0 bases from V and 0 bases from J, with 9 bases between. Germline CDR1 reads LNHNV; CDR2 reads YYDKDF (reference sequence). The entry originates in a study of T cell repertoires in cytomegalovirus infection. Turning to the study itself: Both a matching HLA type and CMV infection were indicated by public TCR beta signatures. Broader study findings: There were carriers of CMV plus the relevant HLA, and cumulative public TCR beta family frequency identified them. Dominating the ex vivo response were TCR beta clonotypes that were CMV-specific and HLA-C-restricted.

TCRdb passed the reads through MiXCR, listing each CDR3 protein once. The profile shows more than 50,000 distinct CDR3 sequences, 25% to 40% of them singletons. The sequence was obtained from a human donor in good health (CMV status not recorded). Some clones in this sample may be carry-over from other donors' samples. The rearrangement joins TRBV15 to TRBJ2-7; perhaps D is TRBD1 or TRBD2 (5 bases each). The sample was PBMCs, sequenced either directly or after in vitro stimulation (not recorded which). CDR3 bases: TGTGCCACCAGCAGAGAGACTGGGGGCTCCTACGAGCAGTACTTC. Its translation: CATSRETGGSYEQYF.